This passage covers 10 T cell receptor beta chains from one sample sequenced in a study of T cell responses to AZD1222 COVID-19 vaccine. Produced via immunoSEQ multiplex PCR; TCRdb's table is partial and in-frame only. This sample has approximately 89,000 clones, with more than 70% found just once. Here the sequenced sample was peripheral blood, taken on day 0 of AZD1222 vaccination. These receptor sequences come from an adult in good health.

The count of this clone is one. The gene calls are TRBV6-2 or TRBV6-3 and TRBJ1-1, with unresolved D. Looked up from germline, CDR1 is MNHEY and CDR2 is SVGEGT. This CDR3 spans 11 amino acids. Trimming shortened V by 5 bases and J by 7 bases, and 8 bases separated the two germline ends. CDR3 coding DNA: TGTGCCAGCAGTCAAGGAGTTGAAGCTTTCTTT. This sequence encodes CASSQGVEAFF.

The chain has TRBV7-9 and TRBJ1-6, with TRBD1 as a possible D gene (6 bases). Germline assignment: CDR1 SEHNR and CDR2 FQNEAQ (reference sequence). The V end lost 1 base, the J end lost 2 bases, and 9 bases lay between the germline ends. The CDR3 runs to 16 residues. The CDR3 region has the DNA TGTGCCAGCAGCTTAGTAGGGGGGACCTATAATTCACCCCTCCACTTT. Translating gives CASSLVGGTYNSPLHF. The complete variable domain, with remaining parts taken from reference TRBV7-9 and TRBJ1-6, reads DTGVSQNPRHKITKRGQNVTFRCDPISEHNRLYWYRQTLGQGPEFLTYFQNEAQLEKSRLLSDRFSAERPKGSFSTLEIQRTEQGDSAMYLCASSLVGGTYNSPLHFGNGTRLTVT.

In this sample, this clone turned up once. The chain joins TRBV3-1 (or the pseudogene TRBV3-2) to TRBJ1-2; D is perhaps TRBD1 (6 bases). Germline CDR1 reads LGHDT; CDR2 reads YNNKEL (reference sequence). The CDR3 is 13 residues long. V lost 4 bases, J lost 2 bases, and 8 bases lay in between. The CDR3 region has the DNA TGTGCCAGCAGCCGGACAGCCAACTATGGCTACACCTTC. It codes for CASSRTANYGYTF.

V and J are TRBV6-6 and TRBJ1-2; D might be TRBD1 (6 bases). Germline V lookup: CDR1 MNHNY, CDR2 SVGAGI (reference sequence). The CDR3 has 16 amino acids. Between the trimmed V and J ends, which lost 8 bases and 1 base, there was a span of 20 bases. The CDR3 spells CASQRAGAVGNYGYTF. For the CDR3, the DNA is TGTGCCAGCCAAAGGGCGGGGGCAGTGGGTAACTATGGCTACACCTTC.

The chain combines TRBV15 with TRBJ1-2; D is uncertain. The CDR3 has 13 amino acids. V was cut by 4 bases and J by 1 base, with 7 bases left in between. Germline V gene lookup returns CDR1 LNHNV and CDR2 YYDKDF (reference sequence). In DNA form, the CDR3 reads TGTGCCACCAGCATTGCTCATAACTATGGCTACACCTTC. It yields the protein CATSIAHNYGYTF.

The CDR3 sequence: CATSIPSGARSYEQYF. CDR3 nucleotides: TGTGCCACCAGCATACCAAGCGGGGCCCGCTCCTACGAGCAGTACTTC. This chain links TRBV15 with TRBJ2-7, with 7 positions matching TRBD2. V shed 4 bases and J 0 bases; nucleotides not matched to a gene: 9. This CDR3 comprises 16 residues. Germline CDR1 is LNHNV and CDR2 is YYDKDF (reference sequence).

This clone was seen once. The CDR3, as DNA: TGCGCCAGCAGACCTGGGGCCTTGAACACTGAAGCTTTCTTT. Protein sequence: CASRPGALNTEAFF. This chain uses TRBV5-1 with TRBJ1-1, with D tentatively TRBD1 (5 bases). Germline CDR1 SGHRS, CDR2 YFSETQ. This CDR3 region has 14 residues. Trimming pared 5 bases from V and 0 bases from J, leaving 11 bases between.

This chain links TRBV9 with TRBJ1-2; the D gene is possibly TRBD1 (6 bases). CDR1 and CDR2 (germline): SGDLS, YYNGEE. V lost 4 bases to trimming and J lost 8 bases, with 21 bases between them. This CDR3 comprises 15 residues. The CDR3 sequence is CASSSSRQGTYGYTF. CDR3 bases: TGTGCCAGCAGCTCCTCGAGGCAGGGGACGTACGGCTACACCTTC.

The chain recombines TRBV7-2 with TRBJ1-5; possibly TRBD1 for D (6 bases). The V gene's germline CDR1 is SGHTA and CDR2 FQGNSA. V was cut by 5 bases and J by 3 bases, with 11 bases left in between. The CDR3 is made up of 14 amino acids. CDR3 DNA sequence: TGTGCCAGCAGCGCGGACAGTGTCAATCAGCCCCAGCATTTT. Translating it yields CASSADSVNQPQHF.

The rearrangement joins TRBV27 to TRBJ2-7; D call uncertain. The CDR3 has 13 amino acids. CDR1 MNHEY and CDR2 SMNVEV come from the germline V gene (reference sequence). The V and J ends lost 4 bases and 5 bases respectively, with 12 bases between them. CDR3: CASSSTGFHEQYF. In DNA form, the CDR3 reads TGTGCCAGCAGTTCAACGGGCTTCCACGAGCAGTACTTC.